What follows are 23 T cell receptor beta chains derived from one specimen sequenced in a study of CD8 T cells in ankylosing spondylitis listed by TCRdb under 2017. The library came from 5' RACE. Instrument on record: Illumina HiSeq 2500. TCRdb trimmed public reads at Q25 via fastp, called clones via MiXCR and kept in-frame beta chains. All rows with the same CDR3 protein become a single entry with the most common DNA and genes. The sample profile shows about 33,000 distinct CDR3 sequences; 13% of them were found once. The ten largest clones add up to 25% to 40% of the sample. The source material was synovial fluid, either unsorted or a sorted T cell fraction (not recorded which). These receptors were collected from a male donor with ankylosing spondylitis.

This chain connects TRBV12-3 or TRBV12-4 to TRBJ1-4; the match to TRBD1 covers 7 bases. This CDR3 comprises 15 residues. V trimming: 0 bases; J trimming: 3 bases; junction bases outside the gene matches: 1. This chain's CDR3 is CASSLATGANEKLFF. The CDR3 coding sequence is TGTGCCAGCAGTTTAGCCACAGGGGCTAATGAAAAACTGTTTTTT.

The chain employs TRBV29-1 and TRBJ2-1; weak D call: TRBD2 (5 bases). CDR3 length equals 13 residues. Germline values: CDR1 SQVTM, CDR2 ANQGSEA. Trimming removed 4 bases from V and 8 bases from J, with 15 bases in between. The CDR3: CSVGLYSADEQFF. The CDR3 coding sequence is TGCAGCGTTGGACTTTATAGCGCCGATGAGCAGTTCTTC.

This clonotype was counted between two and nine times. The chain uses TRBV13 and TRBJ2-7, with D tentatively TRBD2 (5 bases). Trimming pared 9 bases from V and 4 bases from J, leaving 22 bases between. This CDR3 has 15 residues. CDR1 is PRHDT, CDR2 FYEKMQ, per germline (reference sequence). The CDR3 DNA follows: TGTGCCAGTTCAAGCGCCGGGTCCGGGATTTACGAGCAGTACTTC. Translated, it gives CASSSAGSGIYEQYF.

Regarding this clonotype: The junction differs from germline at one of its ends, possibly a read error. The V gene is TRBV4-3, the J gene TRBJ2-2; D perhaps matches TRBD2 (5 bases). The CDR3 loop spans 13 amino acids. CDR1 is LGHNA, CDR2 YSLEER, per germline. CDR3 amino acids: CASSQGLAGKLFF. As DNA, the CDR3 is TGCGCCAGCAGCCAGGGTCTCGCCGGGAAGCTGTTTTTT.

This clonotype showed up many times. The V and J genes are TRBV5-5 and TRBJ2-5, with D hard to call. The CDR3 extends over 15 amino acids. Germline V CDR1 and CDR2: SGHKS, YYEKEE (reference sequence). V gave up 0 bases and J gave up 2 bases, with 11 bases separating them. CDR3 loop: CASSLVRSLQETQYF. The CDR3 nucleotides read TGTGCCAGCAGCTTGGTACGCAGTTTACAAGAGACCCAGTACTTC.

V usage is TRBV2 and J usage is TRBJ2-7; tentatively, D is TRBD1 (5 bases). The germline gives CDR1 SNHLY, CDR2 FYNNEI. V was clipped by 3 bases and J by 2 bases, with 14 bases between them. The length of the CDR3 is 15 residues. This chain's CDR3 is CASSEGQTVTYEQYF. The CDR3 DNA follows: TGTGCCAGCAGTGAGGGGCAGACCGTCACCTACGAGCAGTACTTC.

This clonotype was observed a handful of times. The chain links TRBV6-1 to TRBJ2-5; D gene unclear. The germline V gene has CDR1 MNHNS and CDR2 SASEGT. Trimming shortened V by 6 bases and J by 3 bases, and 17 bases separated the two germline ends. This CDR3 comprises 15 residues. The CDR3 coding sequence is TGTGCCAGCAGCAAAATTCTAAGGCCTAAAGAGACCCAGTACTTC. Amino acids: CASSKILRPKETQYF.

A few counts support this clonotype. The chain has TRBV4-3 and TRBJ2-1, with D hard to call. CDR1 LGHNA and CDR2 YSLEER come from the germline V gene. The CDR3 spans 14 residues. Trimming shortened V by 1 base and J by 10 bases, and 14 bases separated the two germline ends. The CDR3 sequence is CASSQVVTLGEQFF. The CDR3 DNA sequence: TGCGCCAGCAGCCAAGTGGTAACCTTGGGGGAGCAGTTCTTC.

As concerns this clonotype: A much more abundant neighbour one base away suggests this may be a read error. The V gene is TRBV5-1, the J gene TRBJ2-7; no firm D call. Per the germline V gene, CDR1 is SGHRS and CDR2 is YFSETQ. The length of the CDR3 is 15 residues. The ends were cut back, 4 bases at V and 0 bases at J, with 14 bases in the middle. Here the CDR3 reads CASSPPALSSYEQYF. Written as DNA, the CDR3 is TGCGCCAGCAGCCCCCCTGCACTGAGCTCCTACGAGCAGTACTTC. The whole variable domain, filled in from reference TRBV5-1 and TRBJ2-7, reads KAGVTQTPRYLIKTRGQQVTLSCSPISGHRSVSWYQQTPGQGLQFLFEYFSETQRNKGNFPGRFSGRQFSNSRSEMNVSTLELGDSALYLCASSPPALSSYEQYFGPGTRLTVT.

The chain has TRBV20-1 and TRBJ1-2; D not certain. There are 12 residues in the CDR3. Germline V lookup: CDR1 DFQATT, CDR2 SNEGSKA (reference sequence). The V end lost 6 bases, the J end lost 3 bases, and 11 bases lay between the germline ends. CDR3 bases: TGCAGTGCCCTGTGCAGCTACTATGGCTACACCTTC. Its protein product is CSALCSYYGYTF.

Of note for this clonotype: An end of the junction differs from the germline gene, which may be a read error. J is TRBJ2-2 and V is TRBV6-2 or TRBV6-3; maybe TRBD2 (5 bases). Per germline, CDR1 MNHEY and CDR2 SVGEGT. The CDR3 has 15 residues. The CDR3 is CASTYRGRDTGELFF. The CDR3 DNA is TGTGCCAGCACTTACAGAGGGCGCGACACCGGGGAGCTGTTTTTT.

This clonotype was counted at least ten times. V usage is TRBV4-3 and J usage is TRBJ2-3; the match to TRBD2 covers 10 bases. Looked up from germline, CDR1 is LGHNA and CDR2 is YSLEER. J lost 4 bases, V lost 3 bases, and 19 bases had no gene match. CDR3 length: 20 residues. CDR3 sequence reads: CASSHGPFLAGDPGSDTQYF. In DNA form, the CDR3 reads TGCGCCAGCAGCCACGGCCCCTTCCTAGCGGGAGACCCCGGATCAGATACGCAGTATTTT.

This chain joins TRBV29-1 and TRBJ2-7; tentative D call: TRBD2 (5 bases). The germline CDR1 and CDR2 sequences are SQVTM and ANQGSEA. The V gene lost 0 bases and the J gene lost 6 bases, with 15 bases spanning the gap. This CDR3 contains 14 residues. The CDR3 nucleotides are TGCAGCGTTGAAGATCTTGTTACGGGGTCCGAGCAGTACTTC. It specifies CSVEDLVTGSEQYF.

The chain recombines TRBV27 with TRBJ1-6; D perhaps matches TRBD1 (6 bases). Deletions cut 1 base from V and 18 bases from J, with 25 bases between. Germline lookup yields CDR1 MNHEY and CDR2 SMNVEV (reference sequence). The CDR3 sequence is 16 residues long. This CDR3 is CASSLFGVRGPNSPHF. DNA for the CDR3: TGTGCCAGCAGTTTATTTGGAGTCCGGGGGCCAAATTCACCCCACTTT.

This clonotype has ten or more counts. The rearrangement joins TRBV12-3 or TRBV12-4 to TRBJ2-1, with 13 bases aligning to TRBD2. This CDR3 contains 17 residues. J was trimmed by 1 base and V by 5 bases; bases with no gene match: 5. CDR3 in amino acids: CASSPTSGGTSYNEQFF. The DNA of the CDR3 is TGTGCCAGCAGTCCGACTAGCGGGGGGACTTCCTACAATGAGCAGTTCTTC.

This clonotype appeared many times. V is TRBV28 and J is TRBJ1-5, with D uncertain. CDR1 MDHEN and CDR2 SYDVKM come from the germline V gene. Trimming stripped 3 bases from V and 5 bases from J, with 20 bases between. The CDR3 spans 17 residues. The CDR3 DNA reads as TGTGCCAGCAGTTTTAGTTTGTGGTATGCCCCTGATCAGCCCCAGCATTTT. Translating gives CASSFSLWYAPDQPQHF.

Concerning this clonotype: This sequence may be a read error, since a much larger clone differs from it by one base. V and J are TRBV20-1 and TRBJ1-5; 12 nucleotides agree with TRBD1. Germline trimming cut 3 bases from V and 12 bases from J; bases unmatched to any gene: 9. Germline CDR1 reads DFQATT; CDR2 reads SNEGSKA (reference sequence). This CDR3 region has 14 residues. CDR3 residues: CSASAGTGGAHQHF. The CDR3 DNA sequence: TGCAGTGCTAGCGCCGGGACAGGGGGCGCGCACCAGCATTTT.

In this sample, this clonotype turned up a few times. V and J are TRBV4-3 and TRBJ2-7; the match to TRBD2 covers 12 bases. J lost 1 base, V lost 4 bases, and 5 bases had no gene match. CDR3 size: 16 residues. Looked up from germline, CDR1 is LGHNA and CDR2 is YSLEER. CDR3 in amino acids: CASSRWTSGTSYEQYF. CDR3 sequence (DNA): TGCGCCAGCAGCCGGTGGACTAGCGGGACTTCCTACGAGCAGTACTTC.

This clonotype has a count of ten or more. The chain employs TRBV4-3 and TRBJ2-3, with 8 nucleotides matching TRBD1. Trimming took 0 bases from V and 4 from J; bases not matched to a gene: 6. The CDR3 is made up of 16 amino acids. Germline V lookup: CDR1 LGHNA, CDR2 YSLEER. The CDR3, as DNA: TGCGCCAGCAGCCAAGATCCCGGACAGGGTTCAGATACGCAGTATTTT. Translation: CASSQDPGQGSDTQYF.

The chain uses TRBV28 and TRBJ2-1; the match to TRBD2 covers 10 bases. In germline, CDR1 is MDHEN, CDR2 SYDVKM. The V gene end was trimmed by 2 bases and the J gene end by 7 bases; junction bases not matched to a gene: 5. The CDR3 length is 15 residues. CDR3 coding DNA: TGTGCCAGCAGTTTACTAGCGGGAGTTAATAATGAGCAGTTCTTC. This translates into CASSLLAGVNNEQFF.

The genes are TRBV19 and TRBJ1-5; D possibly corresponds to TRBD1 (6 bases). V was shortened by 7 bases and J by 1 base, with 14 bases between the two germline ends. Germline loops: CDR1 LNHDA, CDR2 SQIVND (reference sequence). The CDR3 runs to 15 residues. The CDR3 nucleotides are TGTGCCAGTACCCACAGGGAGTGGAGCAATCAGCCCCAGCATTTT. It encodes CASTHREWSNQPQHF.

This clonotype was picked up a small number of times. V and J are TRBV11-2 and TRBJ1-4; weak D call: TRBD1 (6 bases). The germline V gene has CDR1 SGHAT and CDR2 FQNNGV. The V end was cut by 7 bases, the J end by 0 bases, with 12 bases between. This CDR3 contains 15 residues. The CDR3 DNA sequence: TGTGCCAGCACGGACAGTATCACAACTAATGAAAAACTGTTTTTT. Its translation: CASTDSITTNEKLFF.

The chain combines TRBV9 with TRBJ1-3; D remains unclear. CDR1 is SGDLS and CDR2 is YYNGEE in the germline V gene. The CDR3 runs to 12 residues. Trimming removed 3 bases from V and 0 bases from J, with 1 base in between. This CDR3 reads CASSGSGNTIYF. Here the CDR3 DNA reads TGTGCCAGCAGCGGCTCTGGAAACACCATATATTTT.